Following are 25 T cell receptor beta chains from one sample sequenced in a study of blood T cell repertoires in COVID-19. Sequenced by immunoSEQ multiplex PCR; TCRdb stores in-frame clones only, minus some. The sample has a few hundred thousand clones; around nine tenths are singletons. Material for sequencing was peripheral blood. These receptors were collected from a man in his fifties or sixties with acute or convalescent COVID-19.

The table lists this clone with a count of one. This rearrangement joins TRBV2 to TRBJ1-5; TRBD1 matches at 8 bases. The length of the CDR3 is 16 residues. The J segment lost 2 bases and the V segment lost 9 bases, leaving 12 bases of the junction unmatched. The germline gives CDR1 SNHLY, CDR2 FYNNEI. The CDR3 DNA reads TGTGCCAGTATGAGACAGGGGTCAACGGGCAATCAGCCCCAGCATTTT. Amino acids: CASMRQGSTGNQPQHF.

The chain carries TRBV6-2 or TRBV6-3 and TRBJ2-2; TRBD2 might be the D (7 bases). V was shortened by 6 bases and J by 0 bases, with 14 bases between the two germline ends. This CDR3 spans 16 amino acids. The germline CDR1 and CDR2 sequences are MNHEY and SVGEGT. CDR3 sequence (DNA): TGTGCCAGCAGCCCGACCGGGGGGCCGAACACCGGGGAGCTGTTTTTT. Translating gives CASSPTGGPNTGELFF.

This clone appeared a single time. J is TRBJ2-7 and V is TRBV27; the match to TRBD1 covers 9 bases. The CDR3 is 18 residues long. The V segment lost 6 bases and the J segment 2 bases; nucleotides outside the gene matches: 17. The V gene's germline CDR1 is MNHEY and CDR2 SMNVEV (reference sequence). DNA of the CDR3: TGTGCCAGCAGCTGCTGGAGCGGCCCGGGACAGGGCACCTACGAGCAGTACTTC. Translation gives CASSCWSGPGQGTYEQYF.

The chain has TRBV18 and TRBJ2-1; TRBD2 aligns across 10 bases. The CDR3 covers 16 residues. V shed 0 bases, J shed 6 bases, and the junction held 5 bases outside the gene matches. Germline values: CDR1 KGHSH, CDR2 LQKENI. CDR3: CASSPPSGGAGNEQFF. Here the CDR3 DNA reads TGTGCCAGCTCACCACCGAGCGGGGGGGCCGGCAATGAGCAGTTCTTC. The entire variable domain, with the rest obtained from reference TRBV18 and TRBJ2-1, is as follows: NAGVMQNPRHLVRRRGQEARLRCSPMKGHSHVYWYRQLPEEGLKFMVYLQKENIIDESGMPKERFSAEFPKEGPSILRIQQVVRGDSAAYFCASSPPSGGAGNEQFFGPGTRLTVL.

This chain uses TRBV24-1 with TRBJ2-3; 12 positions agree with TRBD1. In germline, CDR1 is KGHDR, CDR2 SFDVKD. The CDR3 consists of 14 residues. V lost 9 bases and J lost 5; bases outside the gene matches: 5. The CDR3 DNA is TGTGCCACCTCCGGGACAGGGGGCAGAGATACGCAGTATTTT. This encodes CATSGTGGRDTQYF.

The genes are TRBV7-2 and TRBJ2-4; tentatively, D is TRBD2 (5 bases). Per germline, CDR1 SGHTA and CDR2 FQGNSA. V gave up 5 bases and J gave up 0 bases, with 14 bases separating them. This CDR3 contains 16 residues. CDR3 protein: CASSPGLTLAKNIQYF. The CDR3 bases are TGTGCCAGCAGCCCCGGACTTACACTAGCCAAAAACATTCAGTACTTC.

This clone was observed once. The J gene is TRBJ1-6, the V gene TRBV5-1, with D possibly being TRBD1 (5 bases). Germline V gene data show CDR1 as SGHRS and CDR2 as YFSETQ. Trimming removed 4 bases at V and 5 bases at J, with 13 bases between. This CDR3 is built from 15 residues. DNA for the CDR3: TGCGCCAGCAGCAAAAGGACACCTGATAATTCACCCCTCCACTTT. It translates to CASSKRTPDNSPLHF.

The chain has TRBV5-3 and TRBJ1-3; unclear D gene. TRBV5-3 is annotated as an ORF whose role is uncertain. Trimming cost V 0 bases and J 0 bases, with 10 bases left between them. The CDR3 has 16 residues. The CDR3 is CARSLEAGSSGNTIYF. The CDR3 coding sequence is TGTGCCAGAAGCTTGGAGGCAGGAAGCTCTGGAAACACCATATATTTT.

The J gene is TRBJ2-1, the V gene TRBV3-1 (or the pseudogene TRBV3-2); TRBD1 matches at 7 bases. CDR1 is LGHDT and CDR2 is YNNKEL in the germline V gene (reference sequence). V trimming: 4 bases; J trimming: 2 bases; junction bases outside the gene matches: 8. This CDR3 region has 16 residues. In DNA form, the CDR3 reads TGTGCCAGCAGCCTTAGAACAGGGGTCACCTACAATGAGCAGTTCTTC. This gives the protein CASSLRTGVTYNEQFF.

The V and J genes are TRBV7-2 and TRBJ2-7; 7 bases map to TRBD1. The CDR3 spans 14 residues. With V trimmed by 3 bases and J by 2 bases, 4 bases remained unmatched. Germline loops: CDR1 SGHTA, CDR2 FQGNSA. The CDR3, as DNA: TGTGCCAGCAGCTTGGGACAGATAACCTACGAGCAGTACTTC. As protein: CASSLGQITYEQYF. Based on the CDR3 plus reference TRBV7-2 and TRBJ2-7, the full variable domain is GAGVSQSPSNKVTEKGKDVELRCDPISGHTALYWYRQSLGQGLEFLIYFQGNSAPDKSGLPSDRFSAERTGGSVSTLTIQRTQQEDSAVYLCASSLGQITYEQYFGPGTRLTVT.

As DNA, the CDR3 is TGTGCCACCAGCAGAGAGGCGGGGACGACCTACGAGCAGTACTTC. This sequence encodes CATSREAGTTYEQYF. The genes are TRBV15 and TRBJ2-7, with D possibly TRBD2 on 6 matching bases. Germline CDR1 LNHNV, CDR2 YYDKDF (reference sequence). This CDR3 region has 15 residues. V lost 0 bases and J lost 2, with 11 bases in between.

This CDR3 reads CAISFRDSGANVLTF. CDR3 in DNA: TGTGCCATCAGTTTCAGGGACTCTGGGGCCAACGTCCTGACTTTC. V gene TRBV10-3 combines with J gene TRBJ2-6, with a weak D call TRBD1 (5 bases). This CDR3 contains 15 residues. With 5 bases removed from V and 0 bases from J, the gap between germline ends came to 8 bases. Per germline, CDR1 ENHRY and CDR2 SYGVKD.

This chain joins TRBV6-5 and TRBJ1-2, with D maybe TRBD1 (6 bases). This CDR3 spans 14 amino acids. The germline V and J ends were trimmed by 11 bases and 4 bases, with 20 bases remaining between them. Germline V gene data show CDR1 as MNHEY and CDR2 as SVGAGI. CDR3 nucleotide sequence: TGTGCCGGGGAAAAATACAGGGATCGCTATGGCTACACCTTC. This codes for CAGEKYRDRYGYTF.

The chain has TRBV9 and TRBJ2-7; D is perhaps TRBD1 (7 bases). V shed 4 bases and J shed 1 base, with 18 bases lying between them. Per germline, CDR1 SGDLS and CDR2 YYNGEE. The CDR3 sequence is 16 residues long. The CDR3: CASSPNLGGQSYEQYF. CDR3 DNA sequence: TGTGCCAGCAGCCCAAACCTGGGGGGACAGTCCTACGAGCAGTACTTC.

The table lists this clone with a count of one. The rearrangement uses TRBV4-1 and TRBJ2-1; no clear D gene. CDR1 is MGHRA and CDR2 is YSYEKL in the germline V gene. With 1 base removed from V and 4 bases from J, the gap between germline ends came to 14 bases. The CDR3 totals 16 residues. The CDR3 is CASSQVGRLTYNEQFF. CDR3 sequence (DNA): TGCGCCAGCAGCCAAGTAGGCAGGCTGACGTACAATGAGCAGTTCTTC.

This chain joins TRBV29-1 and TRBJ1-1; weak D call: TRBD1 (5 bases). Germline loops: CDR1 SQVTM, CDR2 ANQGSEA. V lost 3 bases, J lost 2 bases, and 28 bases lay in between. The CDR3 loop spans 19 amino acids. The DNA of the CDR3 is TGCAGCGTTGATTCCCCAGGGAAGGGCCGGGGGGGAAGCAACACTGAAGCTTTCTTT. Translating gives CSVDSPGKGRGGSNTEAFF.

The V and J genes are TRBV5-1 and TRBJ2-2; D might be TRBD2 (6 bases). The CDR3 runs 15 residues. Germline CDR1 and CDR2: SGHRS and YFSETQ. The germline V and J ends were trimmed by 6 bases and 5 bases, with 17 bases remaining between them. CDR3 region: CASTLGEGRTGELFF. Written as DNA, the CDR3 is TGCGCCAGCACTTTAGGGGAAGGGAGGACCGGGGAGCTGTTTTTT.

This clone has just one count. The rearrangement joins TRBV19 to TRBJ1-1; D gene unclear. Trimming took 1 base from V and 1 from J, leaving 13 bases between them. The CDR3 extends over 16 amino acids. CDR1 LNHDA and CDR2 SQIVND come from the germline V gene (reference sequence). The CDR3 DNA follows: TGTGCCAGTAGTATAGGTATCCTCACGGGGAACACTGAAGCTTTCTTT. Translation: CASSIGILTGNTEAFF.

This clone appeared a single time. The chain carries TRBV9 and TRBJ1-6; D unresolved. The germline V and J ends were trimmed by 0 bases and 3 bases, with 7 bases remaining between them. The CDR3 is 15 amino acids. Germline loops: CDR1 SGDLS, CDR2 YYNGEE. Written as DNA, the CDR3 is TGTGCCAGCAGCGTAGAACAGAACTATAATTCACCCCTCCACTTT. Protein sequence: CASSVEQNYNSPLHF.

The chain has TRBV13 and TRBJ1-6; 9 positions agree with TRBD1. CDR1 PRHDT and CDR2 FYEKMQ come from the germline V gene (reference sequence). After removal of 3 bases from V and 9 bases from J, the junction contained 6 bases not matched to a gene. The CDR3 has 15 residues. The chain's CDR3 is CASSFRDRVFSPLHF. DNA of the CDR3: TGTGCCAGCAGCTTCCGGGACAGGGTGTTTTCACCCCTCCACTTT.

The gene calls are TRBV23-1 and TRBJ2-7, with unresolved D. TRBV23-1 is recorded as an ORF, its role being uncertain. This CDR3 is 15 amino acids long. V lost 8 bases to trimming and J lost 0 bases, with 17 bases between them. CDR3 sequence: CASFPTPLFSYEQYF. CDR3 DNA: TGCGCCAGCTTCCCGACTCCACTTTTCTCCTACGAGCAGTACTTC.

The J gene is TRBJ1-2, the V gene TRBV30; 7 nucleotides line up with TRBD1. J lost 8 bases, V lost 4 bases, and 10 bases had no gene match. This CDR3 is 13 amino acids long. CDR1 is GTSNPN and CDR2 is SVGIG in the germline V gene (reference sequence). The CDR3 region has the DNA TGTGCCTGGACACCACAGGGGCTGGAAGGCTACACCTTC. It encodes CAWTPQGLEGYTF.

This clone was observed a few times. The V gene is TRBV2, the J gene TRBJ1-1, with D perhaps matching TRBD1 (5 bases). There are 18 residues in the CDR3. V gave up 6 bases and J gave up 3 bases, with 26 bases separating them. The germline gives CDR1 SNHLY, CDR2 FYNNEI. The CDR3: CASRADPRVTGLYTEAFF. The CDR3 DNA is TGTGCCAGCAGAGCAGACCCCAGGGTAACGGGTCTTTACACTGAAGCTTTCTTT.

This chain joins TRBV19 and TRBJ1-1; 7 nucleotides match TRBD1. CDR1 and CDR2 (germline): LNHDA, SQIVND (reference sequence). The CDR3 consists of 18 residues. V lost 3 bases to trimming and J lost 6 bases; unmatched junction nucleotides: 19. CDR3 in amino acids: CASSIRDLQGPGSAEAFF. CDR3 DNA: TGTGCCAGTAGTATTAGGGATTTACAGGGGCCGGGGTCGGCTGAAGCTTTCTTT.

V gene TRBV14 combines with J gene TRBJ1-4, with 8 nucleotides matching TRBD1. This CDR3 is 16 amino acids long. The junction had 11 bases not matched to a gene; V was cut back by 3 bases and J by 8 bases. Germline assignment: CDR1 SGHDN and CDR2 FVKESK. The CDR3 spells CASSHLDRGRQEKLFF. CDR3 DNA: TGTGCCAGCAGCCACCTAGACAGGGGCAGACAGGAAAAACTGTTTTTT. The full variable domain, rest sourced from reference TRBV14 and TRBJ1-4, is EAGVTQFPSHSVIEKGQTVTLRCDPISGHDNLYWYRRVMGKEIKFLLHFVKESKQDESGMPNNRFLAERTGGTYSTLKVQPAELEDSGVYFCASSHLDRGRQEKLFFGSGTQLSVL.